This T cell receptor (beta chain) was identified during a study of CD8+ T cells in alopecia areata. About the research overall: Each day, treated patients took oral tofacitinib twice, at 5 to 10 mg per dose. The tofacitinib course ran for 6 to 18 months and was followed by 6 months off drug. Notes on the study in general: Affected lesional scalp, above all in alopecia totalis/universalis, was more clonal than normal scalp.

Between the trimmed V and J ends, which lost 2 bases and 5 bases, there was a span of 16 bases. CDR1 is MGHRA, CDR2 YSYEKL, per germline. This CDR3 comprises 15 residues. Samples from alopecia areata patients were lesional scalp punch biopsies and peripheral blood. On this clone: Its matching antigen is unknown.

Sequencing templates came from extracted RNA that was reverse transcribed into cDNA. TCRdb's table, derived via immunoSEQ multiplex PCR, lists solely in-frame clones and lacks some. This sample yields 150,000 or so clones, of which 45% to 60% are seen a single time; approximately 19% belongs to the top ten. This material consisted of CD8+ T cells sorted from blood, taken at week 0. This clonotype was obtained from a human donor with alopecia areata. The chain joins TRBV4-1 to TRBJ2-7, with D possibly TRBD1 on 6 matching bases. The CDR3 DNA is TGCGCCAGCAGCCAATCGTACAGGGAGTTCGACGAGCAGTACTTC. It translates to CASSQSYREFDEQYF.